These 20 T cell receptor beta chains were all obtained from the same sample, sequenced in a study of T cell repertoires in cytomegalovirus infection. TCRdb independently ran MiXCR on the reads; one entry per CDR3 protein. This table holds about 150,000 distinct CDR3 sequences, roughly a sixth found once. The sequenced sample was CD8+ T cells from PBMCs. Receptors were obtained from a human donor in good health (CMV status not recorded). Some clones in this sample may be carry-over from other donors' samples.

This clonotype came up a few times. The V gene is TRBV4-3, the J gene TRBJ2-7; possible D gene TRBD2, 7 bases. With 0 bases removed from V and 7 bases from J, the gap between germline ends came to 16 bases. This CDR3 region has 15 residues. Per the germline V gene, CDR1 is LGHNA and CDR2 is YSLEER. This CDR3 is CASSQDRGGAYEQYF. The CDR3 DNA sequence: TGCGCCAGCAGCCAAGATCGAGGGGGGGCTTATGAGCAGTACTTC.

For this clonotype: The germline gene is not matched at one end of the junction; a read error may be the cause. CDR3 DNA: TGTGCCAGCAGCTATGGGCCAGGAACTACCTACGAGCAGTATTTC. Translating gives CASSYGPGTTYEQYF. The gene calls are TRBV7-9 and TRBJ2-7; D unclear. CDR1 is SEHNR and CDR2 is FQNEAQ in the germline V gene (reference sequence). This CDR3 comprises 15 residues.

This clonotype was observed a few times. The chain has TRBV20-1 and TRBJ2-7; 9 nucleotides agree with TRBD1. J was trimmed by 4 bases and V by 2 bases; bases with no gene match: 6. This CDR3 has 14 residues. The V gene's germline CDR1 is DFQATT and CDR2 SNEGSKA (reference sequence). CDR3 in DNA: TGCAGTGCTAGAAGAACAGGGGGCACATACGAGCAGTACTTC. Its protein is CSARRTGGTYEQYF.

This clonotype turned up a few times. The chain carries TRBV28 and TRBJ2-7; D tentatively fits TRBD1 or TRBD2 (5 bases each). Germline V gene sequence: CDR1 MDHEN, CDR2 SYDVKM. The CDR3 totals 18 residues. The germline V and J ends were trimmed by 4 bases and 4 bases, with 26 bases remaining between them. Written as DNA, the CDR3 is TGTGCCAGCAGTTCAAACGACCTCGGTTCAGGGAGTTCTTACGAGCAGTACTTC. Translated: CASSSNDLGSGSSYEQYF.

This clonotype was counted many times. CDR3 in DNA: TGTGCCAGTAAAACAGGGAGCAACATTCAGTACTTC. Its translation is CASKTGSNIQYF. The chain links TRBV19 to TRBJ2-4, with D possibly TRBD1 on 6 matching bases. The CDR3 is made up of 12 amino acids. Germline V gene lookup returns CDR1 LNHDA and CDR2 SQIVND (reference sequence). The ends were cut back, 7 bases at V and 7 bases at J, with 11 bases in the middle.

J is TRBJ1-4 and V is TRBV6-4; D is unclear. Germline CDR1 reads MRHNA; CDR2 reads SNTAGT. V lost 11 bases and J lost 2, with 18 bases in between. The CDR3 totals 15 residues. The CDR3 DNA reads as TGTGCCGGCCAAAGTGGCCCCCCGACTAATGAAAAACTGTTTTTT. Encoded protein: CAGQSGPPTNEKLFF.

In its sample, this clonotype was seen a few times. The CDR3 DNA reads TGTGCCATGAAGGCGGGGTCCGGGTTCGCCGCTGGAAACACCATATATTTT. Translating it yields CAMKAGSGFAAGNTIYF. This chain joins TRBV10-3 and TRBJ1-3; D is unclear. The CDR3 is 17 amino acids. The V gene lost 9 bases and the J gene lost 2 bases, with 23 bases spanning the gap. Germline CDR1 reads ENHRY; CDR2 reads SYGVKD.

This clonotype was counted between two and nine times. The chain recombines TRBV7-9 with TRBJ2-7; no clear D. The CDR3 consists of 12 residues. Germline lookup yields CDR1 SEHNR and CDR2 FQNEAQ (reference sequence). Trimming took 4 bases from V and 3 from J, leaving 7 bases between them. CDR3 sequence: CASSSAIYEQYF. In DNA, the CDR3 is TGTGCCAGCAGCTCGGCAATCTACGAGCAGTACTTC.

This clonotype was seen a handful of times. The chain joins TRBV9 to TRBJ2-7, with D perhaps TRBD2 (6 bases). The CDR3 is 12 amino acids. V was pared by 4 bases and J by 5 bases, with 10 bases between. Per germline, CDR1 SGDLS and CDR2 YYNGEE. CDR3 region: CASSKTGDEQYF. CDR3 DNA: TGTGCCAGCAGCAAGACGGGAGACGAGCAGTACTTC.

The gene calls are TRBV2 and TRBJ2-7, with 12 bases that match TRBD2. Losses at the gene ends were 3 bases for V and 2 bases for J; bases not matched to a gene: 8. Per the germline V gene, CDR1 is SNHLY and CDR2 is FYNNEI. CDR3 length: 17 amino acids. CDR3 sequence reads: CASSDLAGGPVTYEQYF. As DNA, the CDR3 is TGTGCCAGCAGTGACCTAGCGGGAGGGCCAGTGACCTACGAGCAGTACTTC.

This clonotype showed up just a few times. The rearrangement links TRBV28 to TRBJ2-1; D is perhaps TRBD2 (6 bases). V was shortened by 5 bases and J by 7 bases, with 18 bases between the two germline ends. Looked up from germline, CDR1 is MDHEN and CDR2 is SYDVKM. The CDR3 runs 15 residues. In DNA, the CDR3 is TGTGCCAGCAGTCTCCGGGGACTCGGGGGTAATGAGCAGTTCTTC. Its translation is CASSLRGLGGNEQFF.

The table lists this clonotype with a few counts. V is TRBV28 and J is TRBJ1-5; D is ambiguous. This CDR3 comprises 16 residues. V was pared by 5 bases and J by 1 base, with 15 bases between. Germline loops: CDR1 MDHEN, CDR2 SYDVKM. DNA for the CDR3: TGTGCCAGCAGTGATATACCCGGAGGGAGCAATCAGCCCCAGCATTTT. Translation: CASSDIPGGSNQPQHF.

As DNA, the CDR3 is TGTGCCAGCAGCCCTGGGGGACTGAACACTGAAGCTTTCTTT. It encodes CASSPGGLNTEAFF. V and J are TRBV7-2 and TRBJ1-1, with D possibly TRBD1 on 5 matching bases. CDR3 length: 14 amino acids. From germline, CDR1 is SGHTA and CDR2 FQGNSA. The V end lost 5 bases, the J end lost 0 bases, and 10 bases lay between the germline ends.

This clonotype was detected only a few times. The chain carries TRBV6-2 or TRBV6-3 and TRBJ2-5, with D perhaps being TRBD1 or TRBD2 (5 bases each). This CDR3 comprises 15 residues. The V end lost 1 base, the J end lost 1 base, and 10 bases lay between the germline ends. CDR1 is MNHEY, CDR2 SVGEGT, per germline. The CDR3 sequence: CASSYWGYSQETQYF. The DNA for the CDR3 is TGTGCCAGCAGTTACTGGGGGTACTCCCAAGAGACCCAGTACTTC.

The chain has TRBV15 and TRBJ1-1; the D gene is possibly TRBD1 (5 bases). Deletions cut 0 bases from V and 0 bases from J, with 17 bases between. This CDR3 has 18 amino acids. Per the germline V gene, CDR1 is LNHNV and CDR2 is YYDKDF (reference sequence). CDR3 DNA: TGTGCCACCAGCAGAGATCTTATTTGGACATCCCTGAACACTGAAGCTTTCTTT. Protein: CATSRDLIWTSLNTEAFF. The full variable domain, its missing parts supplied by reference TRBV15 and TRBJ1-1, is DAMVIQNPRYQVTQFGKPVTLSCSQTLNHNVMYWYQQKSSQAPKLLFHYYDKDFNNEADTPDNFQSRRPNTSFCFLDIRSPGLGDTAMYLCATSRDLIWTSLNTEAFFGQGTRLTVV.

This chain links TRBV7-6 with TRBJ2-5; D is perhaps TRBD1 (5 bases). CDR3 size: 13 residues. Trimming took 5 bases from V and 2 from J, leaving 9 bases between them. CDR1 is SGHVS and CDR2 is FNYEAQ in the germline V gene. CDR3 nucleotide sequence: TGTGCCAGCAGCAGGGGCCGGCAAGAGACCCAGTACTTC. It yields the protein CASSRGRQETQYF.

This clonotype was detected only a few times. This chain links TRBV7-3 with TRBJ1-1; 8 nucleotides line up with TRBD1. V was clipped by 5 bases and J by 4 bases; unmatched bases: 12. This CDR3 has 16 residues. The germline V gene has CDR1 SGHTA and CDR2 FQGTGA. DNA of the CDR3: TGTGCCAGCAGCCCCACAGGGGGGGAGGCGGGCACTGAAGCTTTCTTT. Protein: CASSPTGGEAGTEAFF.

This clonotype was observed a handful of times. The rearrangement joins TRBV28 to TRBJ2-1; 11 nucleotides match TRBD2. The germline gives CDR1 MDHEN, CDR2 SYDVKM. The V gene end was trimmed by 9 bases and the J gene end by 2 bases; junction bases not matched to a gene: 6. The CDR3 extends over 15 amino acids. The DNA of the CDR3 is TGTGCCAGTACCTGGGGACTAGCGGCCTACAATGAGCAGTTCTTC. Amino acids: CASTWGLAAYNEQFF.

The chain uses TRBV28 and TRBJ2-3; D is perhaps TRBD1 (5 bases). Trimming cost V 8 bases and J 2 bases, with 8 bases left between them. Germline CDR1 reads MDHEN; CDR2 reads SYDVKM. The CDR3 is 12 residues long. For the CDR3, the DNA is TGTGCCAGCGGGGCTTTCACAGATACGCAGTATTTT. Residues: CASGAFTDTQYF.

The gene calls are TRBV6-2 or TRBV6-3 and TRBJ1-5, with D unresolved. The CDR3 totals 12 residues. Germline values: CDR1 MNHEY, CDR2 SVGEGT. The germline V and J ends were trimmed by 2 bases and 3 bases, with 2 bases remaining between them. The CDR3: CASSYDNQPQHF. The CDR3 region has the DNA TGTGCCAGCAGTTACGACAATCAGCCCCAGCATTTT.